This T cell receptor beta chain was found in a study of PD-L1 blockade in urothelial cancer. Looking at the study overall: Chemotherapy regimens numbering 0 to 3 had been given to patients. Analyses used blood from 3 weeks (second dose) and 6 weeks after treatment start. Typically, measured as a median, blood samples had 141,255 T cells.

The CDR3 is 13 residues long. The ends were cut back, 8 bases at V and 6 bases at J, with 13 bases in the middle. Germline values: CDR1 MNHEY, CDR2 SVGAGI. The method was immunoSEQ multiplex PCR; TCRdb's version includes in-frame clones alone and lacks a portion of them. The top ten clones hold roughly 2% of a sample with 95,000 to 100,000 clones, around 90% of them seen once. Time point given: pretreatment peripheral blood. A single count supports this clone. The receptor was isolated from a man in his fifties or sixties with urothelial cancer. The sample consisted of PBMCs, taken around atezolizumab (anti-PD-L1) treatment. This chain uses TRBV6-5 with TRBJ2-2, with D unclear. The CDR3 DNA follows: TGTGCCAGCTCCCAGGCTACGGCCGGGGAGCTGTTTTTT. It is translated as CASSQATAGELFF.